This record covers a single T cell receptor beta chain. In its sample, this clonotype was seen a few times. No antigen is known for it. No base quality values were provided; no much bigger clone lies one nucleotide off. The data were taken from a study of T cells in Graves' hyperthyroidism and ophthalmopathy (dated 2019 in TCRdb). For context, the study as a whole: Peripheral blood samples were taken at the time of initial diagnosis, prior to any treatment. The 100 or so discovery patients were randomly divided into training and test sets at a 7:3 ratio. The paper describes TCR Vbeta CDR3 sequencing of 140 or so peripheral blood samples, made up of 43 ophthalmopathy patients, over 70 hyperthyroidism patients and about 17 progressor patients. In addition, the study compared T-cell repertoires in thyroid tissue and in blood from over 5 Graves' hyperthyroidism patients. TCR V-J signatures able to tell the groups apart were searched for in a discovery cohort of more than 90 patients, of whom over 40 had Graves' ophthalmopathy and more than 55 had stable Graves' hyperthyroidism. Prospective prediction of ophthalmopathy was tested in an independent validation cohort consisting of roughly 20 hyperthyroidism patients and about 17 patients who later progressed to ophthalmopathy. Following sampling, methimazole starting at 30 mg daily was given to hyperthyroidism patients, and high-dose intravenous methylprednisolone was given to ophthalmopathy patients. Results and caveats for the whole study, not just this receptor: No statistical method was used to fix the sample size in advance, and group allocation was not hidden from the investigators. Ophthalmopathy was separated from stable hyperthyroidism by a 13 V-J signature model, with 87.88% sensitivity and approximately 81% specificity obtained in cross-validation and 80%/75% obtained in testing. Most expanded thyroid clonotypes (frequency above 0.001) were also detected in blood, suggesting blood repertoires may reflect thyroid immune responses. In validation, the model predicted progression to ophthalmopathy a median of about 6.5 months before onset, with roughly 71% sensitivity and roughly 77% specificity.

Counted from cysteine to phenylalanine, this CDR3 has 15 amino acids. Only CDR3 DNA remains: 45 bases, in frame from the first base. V and J are trimmed by 4 bases and 6 bases, and the gene matches miss 10 bases of the junction. From a lookup of the germline V gene (reference sequence), CDR1 and CDR2 are MNHEY and SMNVEV. The TCR beta CDR3 regions were amplified from the RNA transcripts. The first round of RT-PCR for the TCR CDR3 was performed with the HTBI primer set and the Qiagen OneStep RT-PCR kit. Libraries were constructed in a second round of multiplex PCR, after which size selection and purification were carried out. The libraries were sequenced on an Illumina HiSeq2000 using paired-end 100 bp reads. Per the authors' processing: SOAPnuke was used to process the raw data, removing reads that contained adapters or uncalled bases, had a mean Phred below 15, or lacked an exact match to the constant primer or identifier. High-quality paired reads were merged with COPE v1.2.5, and unique nucleotide sequences were defined as clonotypes. MiTCR v1.1 was used to align the clonotypes against IMGT TRBV, TRBD and TRBJ reference segments. The analysis was restricted to V-J combinations with a frequency above 0.0001, which together covered 99% to 99.2% of the repertoires. A TCS score was defined as the ratio between F50 (clonal expansion) and ExV (chaos), using BLOSUM62-based TCRdist between CDR3 peptides within each V-J. Welch's t-statistics and random forest reduced roughly 530 V-J features to 13, which were used in a naive Bayes classifier (R e1071). The public reads were reanalyzed by TCRdb: fastp trimming at Q25, MiXCR alignment, in-frame beta chains only. Merged by CDR3 protein, the rows form single entries marked with the most common genes and DNA. In this record, the V and J calls reflect TCRdb's handling and not the investigators' own analysis. The sample includes about 420,000 distinct CDR3 sequences, with 15% to 18% observed a single time. 11% to 15% of the sample is taken by the ten largest.

Graves' hyperthyroidism was defined as stable when no progression to ophthalmopathy occurred over 18 months of follow-up. Hyperthyroidism patients were newly diagnosed, had a disease duration of under 2 months, and were aged 18 to 65 years. Exclusion was applied to patients with uncontrolled infections, other autoimmune diseases, pregnancy or lactation. Diagnoses relied on clinical symptoms, serum thyroxine and TRAb, thyroid ultrasound and orbital computed tomography. PBMCs were isolated from more than 9 ml of fresh peripheral blood by Ficoll-Paque density gradient centrifugation. Total RNA was extracted with Trizol reagent, and quality was checked on an Agilent 2100 Bioanalyzer.

Sequencing input: blood. The source of this sequence is a woman in her late teens or twenties with Graves' hyperthyroidism. This sequence uses TRBV27 and TRBJ1-2; 8 nucleotides in the junction match TRBD1. The CDR3 protein sequence reads: CASSSMRQGLDGYTF. DNA sequence: TGTGCCAGCAGTTCCATGAGACAGGGGCTGGATGGCTACACCTTC.